Sequencing of this T cell receptor (beta chain) was carried out in a study of a mutant IDH1 vaccine in newly diagnosed glioma. Profiled with immunoSEQ multiplex PCR; TCRdb holds only in-frame clones, not every one. The data contain 77,000 or so clones, approximately 85% of them singletons. A note on this clone: Antigen: not known.

The sample's time point: week 23, last vaccination. Doses of 300 ug of mutant IDH1 20-mer peptide were given with topical imiquimod. This TCR was sampled from a woman between 50 and 59 years old with glioma. Sequencing used PBMCs, obtained from a glioma patient whose treatment included an IDH1 peptide vaccine.

In DNA form, the CDR3 reads TGTGCCAGCAAGTTTGGAGCAGCCTTTAATGAAAAACTGTTTTTT. Translated: CASKFGAAFNEKLFF. J is TRBJ1-4 and V is TRBV6-5; D is unclear. Germline CDR1 is MNHEY and CDR2 is SVGAGI. V was pared by 7 bases and J by 4 bases, with 16 bases between. The CDR3 extends over 15 amino acids.